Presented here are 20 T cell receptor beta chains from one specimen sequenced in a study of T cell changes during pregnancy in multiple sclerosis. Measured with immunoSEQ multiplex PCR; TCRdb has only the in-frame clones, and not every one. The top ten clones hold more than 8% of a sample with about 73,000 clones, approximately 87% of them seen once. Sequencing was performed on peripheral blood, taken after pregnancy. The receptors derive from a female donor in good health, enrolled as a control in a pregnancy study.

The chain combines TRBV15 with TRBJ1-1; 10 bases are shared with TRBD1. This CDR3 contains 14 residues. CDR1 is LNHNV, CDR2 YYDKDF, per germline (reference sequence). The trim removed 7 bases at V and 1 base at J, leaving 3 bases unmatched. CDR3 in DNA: TGTGCCACCATCCGGACAGGGGGGAACACTGAAGCTTTCTTT. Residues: CATIRTGGNTEAFF.

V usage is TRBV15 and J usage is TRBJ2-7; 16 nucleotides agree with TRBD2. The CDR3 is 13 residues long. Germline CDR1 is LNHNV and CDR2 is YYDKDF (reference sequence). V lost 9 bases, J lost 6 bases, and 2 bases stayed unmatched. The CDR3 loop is CATGLAGGPEQYF. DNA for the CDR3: TGTGCCACGGGACTAGCGGGAGGGCCCGAGCAGTACTTC.

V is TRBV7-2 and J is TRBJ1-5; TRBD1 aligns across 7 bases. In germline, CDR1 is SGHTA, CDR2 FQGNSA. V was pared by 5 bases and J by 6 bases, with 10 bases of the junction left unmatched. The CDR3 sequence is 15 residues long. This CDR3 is CASSTRQGVGQPQHF. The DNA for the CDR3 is TGTGCCAGCAGCACCCGACAGGGTGTAGGTCAGCCCCAGCATTTT. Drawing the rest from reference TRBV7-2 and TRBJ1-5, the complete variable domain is GAGVSQSPSNKVTEKGKDVELRCDPISGHTALYWYRQSLGQGLEFLIYFQGNSAPDKSGLPSDRFSAERTGGSVSTLTIQRTQQEDSAVYLCASSTRQGVGQPQHFGDGTRLSIL.

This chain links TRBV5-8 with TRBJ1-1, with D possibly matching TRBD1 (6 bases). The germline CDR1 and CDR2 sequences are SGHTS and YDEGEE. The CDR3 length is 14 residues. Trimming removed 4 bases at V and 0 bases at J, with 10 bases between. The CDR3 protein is CASSQGIMNTEAFF. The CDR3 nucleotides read TGTGCCAGCAGCCAGGGGATTATGAACACTGAAGCTTTCTTT.

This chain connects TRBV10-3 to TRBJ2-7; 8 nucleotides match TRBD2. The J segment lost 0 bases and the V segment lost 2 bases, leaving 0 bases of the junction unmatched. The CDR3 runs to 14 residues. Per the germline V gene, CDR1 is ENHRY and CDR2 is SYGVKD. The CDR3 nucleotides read TGTGCCATCAGTGAGGCGGGGGGCTCCTACGAGCAGTACTTC. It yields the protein CAISEAGGSYEQYF.

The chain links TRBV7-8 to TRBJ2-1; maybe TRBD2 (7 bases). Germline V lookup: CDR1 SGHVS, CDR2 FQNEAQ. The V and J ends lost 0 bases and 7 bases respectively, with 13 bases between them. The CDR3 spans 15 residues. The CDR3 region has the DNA TGTGCCAGCAGCTTAGCGGGGGGGCTTCGGAATGAGCAGTTCTTC. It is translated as CASSLAGGLRNEQFF.

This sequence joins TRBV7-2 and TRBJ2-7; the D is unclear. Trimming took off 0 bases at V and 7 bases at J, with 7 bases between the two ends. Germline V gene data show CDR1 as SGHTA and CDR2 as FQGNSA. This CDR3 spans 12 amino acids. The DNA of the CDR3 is TGTGCCAGCAGCTTAGCGCGCAGGGAGCAGTACTTC. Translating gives CASSLARREQYF.

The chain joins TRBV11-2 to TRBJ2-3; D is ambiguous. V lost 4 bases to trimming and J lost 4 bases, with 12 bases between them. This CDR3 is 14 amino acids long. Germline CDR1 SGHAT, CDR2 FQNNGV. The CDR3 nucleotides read TGTGCCAGCAGCTCTTACCTTACTGCAGATACGCAGTATTTT. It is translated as CASSSYLTADTQYF. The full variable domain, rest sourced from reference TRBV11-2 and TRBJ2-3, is EAGVAQSPRYKIIEKRQSVAFWCNPISGHATLYWYQQILGQGPKLLIQFQNNGVVDDSQLPKDRFSAERLKGVDSTLKIQPAKLEDSAVYLCASSSYLTADTQYFGPGTRLTVL.

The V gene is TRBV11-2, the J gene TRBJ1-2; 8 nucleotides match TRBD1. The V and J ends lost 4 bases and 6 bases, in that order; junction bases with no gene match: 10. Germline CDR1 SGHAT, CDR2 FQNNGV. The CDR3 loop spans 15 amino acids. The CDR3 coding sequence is TGTGCCAGCAGCTCCCAGGGGGCGCTCTGGCATGGCTACACCTTC. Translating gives CASSSQGALWHGYTF.

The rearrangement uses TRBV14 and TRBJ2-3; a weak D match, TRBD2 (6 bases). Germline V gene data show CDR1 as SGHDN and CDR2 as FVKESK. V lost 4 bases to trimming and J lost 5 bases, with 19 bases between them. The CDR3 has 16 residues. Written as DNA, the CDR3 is TGTGCCAGCAGCCGGAGGGACGCCCACTGGGAAGATACGCAGTATTTT. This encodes CASSRRDAHWEDTQYF.

The CDR3, as DNA: TGTGCCAGCAGCGCGGCCTTTAATCAGCCCCAGCATTTT. It specifies CASSAAFNQPQHF. This chain connects TRBV7-2 to TRBJ1-5; D is unresolved. CDR1 SGHTA and CDR2 FQGNSA come from the germline V gene. V was clipped by 5 bases and J by 4 bases, with 9 bases between them. This CDR3 contains 13 residues.

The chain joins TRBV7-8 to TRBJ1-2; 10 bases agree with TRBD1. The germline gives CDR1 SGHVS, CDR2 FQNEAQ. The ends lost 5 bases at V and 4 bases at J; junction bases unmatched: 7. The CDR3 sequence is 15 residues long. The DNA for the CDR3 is TGTGCCAGCAGCCCCAGACAGGGGGCCGGCTATGGCTACACCTTC. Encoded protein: CASSPRQGAGYGYTF.

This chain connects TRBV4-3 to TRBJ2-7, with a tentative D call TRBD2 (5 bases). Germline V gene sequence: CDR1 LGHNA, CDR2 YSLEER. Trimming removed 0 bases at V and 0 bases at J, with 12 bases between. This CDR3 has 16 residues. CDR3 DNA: TGCGCCAGCAGCCAAGACCCCGGGGAAAGCTCCTACGAGCAGTACTTC. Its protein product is CASSQDPGESSYEQYF.

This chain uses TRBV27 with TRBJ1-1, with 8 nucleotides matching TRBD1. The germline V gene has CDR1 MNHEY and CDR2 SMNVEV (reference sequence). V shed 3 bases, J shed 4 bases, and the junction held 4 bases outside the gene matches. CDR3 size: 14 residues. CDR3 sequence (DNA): TGTGCCAGCAGTTTGGACAGGGCGGCCACTGAAGCTTTCTTT. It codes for CASSLDRAATEAFF.

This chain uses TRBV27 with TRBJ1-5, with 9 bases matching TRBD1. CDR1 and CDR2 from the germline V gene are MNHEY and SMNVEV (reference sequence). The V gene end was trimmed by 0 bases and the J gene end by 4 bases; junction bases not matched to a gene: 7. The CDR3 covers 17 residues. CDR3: CASSLSPRTGANQPQHF. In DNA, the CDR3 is TGTGCCAGCAGTTTATCCCCGCGGACAGGGGCGAATCAGCCCCAGCATTTT.

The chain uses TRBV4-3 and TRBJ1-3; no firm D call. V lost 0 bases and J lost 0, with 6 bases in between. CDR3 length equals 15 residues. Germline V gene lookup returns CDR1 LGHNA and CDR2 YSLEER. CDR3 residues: CASSQDYGSGNTIYF. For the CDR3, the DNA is TGCGCCAGCAGCCAAGATTACGGCTCTGGAAACACCATATATTTT.

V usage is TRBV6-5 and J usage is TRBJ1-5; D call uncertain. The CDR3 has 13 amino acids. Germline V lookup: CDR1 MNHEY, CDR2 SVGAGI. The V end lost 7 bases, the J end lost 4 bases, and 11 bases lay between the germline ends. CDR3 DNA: TGTGCCAGCACCAGAGGGAGGAATCAGCCCCAGCATTTT. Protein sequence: CASTRGRNQPQHF.

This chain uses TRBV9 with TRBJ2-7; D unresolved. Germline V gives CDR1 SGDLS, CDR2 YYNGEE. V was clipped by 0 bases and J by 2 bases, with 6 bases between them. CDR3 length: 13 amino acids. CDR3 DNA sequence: TGTGCCAGCAGCGTAGCACTAACCTACGAGCAGTACTTC. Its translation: CASSVALTYEQYF.

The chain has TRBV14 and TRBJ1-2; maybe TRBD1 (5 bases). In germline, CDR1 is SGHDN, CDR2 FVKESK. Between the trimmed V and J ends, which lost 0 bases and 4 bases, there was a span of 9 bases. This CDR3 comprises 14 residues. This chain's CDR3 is CASSQDLGGYGYTF. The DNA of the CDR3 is TGTGCCAGCAGCCAAGATTTGGGGGGCTATGGCTACACCTTC.

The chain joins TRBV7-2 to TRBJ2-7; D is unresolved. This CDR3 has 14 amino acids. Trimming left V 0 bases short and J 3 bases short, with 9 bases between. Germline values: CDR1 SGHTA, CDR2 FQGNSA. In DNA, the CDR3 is TGTGCCAGCAGCTTAGCCCCCCTTAACTACGAGCAGTACTTC. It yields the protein CASSLAPLNYEQYF.